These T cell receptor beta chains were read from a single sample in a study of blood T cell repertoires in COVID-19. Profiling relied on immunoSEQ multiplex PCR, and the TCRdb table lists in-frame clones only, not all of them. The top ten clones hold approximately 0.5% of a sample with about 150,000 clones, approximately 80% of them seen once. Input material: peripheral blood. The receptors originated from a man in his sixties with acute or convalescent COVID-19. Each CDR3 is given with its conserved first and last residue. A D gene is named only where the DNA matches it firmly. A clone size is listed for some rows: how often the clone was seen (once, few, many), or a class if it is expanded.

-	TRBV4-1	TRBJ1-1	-	TGCGCCAGCAGCCAAGACCCCAGGGGAAGATCTGAAGCTTTCTTT	CASSQDPRGRSEAFF
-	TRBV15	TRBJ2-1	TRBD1	TGTGCCACCAGCAGAGGAGGGGGCGCAAACAATGAGCAGTTCTTC	CATSRGGGANNEQFF
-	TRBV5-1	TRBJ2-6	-	TGCGCCAGCAGTCCAGAACAGGGCTCTGGGGCCAACGTCCTGACTTTC	CASSPEQGSGANVLTF
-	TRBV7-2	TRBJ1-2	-	TGTGCCAGCAGCTTAGATGCGGTCGGCCTCTATGGCTACACCTTC	CASSLDAVGLYGYTF
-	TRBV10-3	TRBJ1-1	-	TGTGCCATCAGTGAGAGGAGGGGCCAGAACACTGAAGCTTTCTTT	CAISERRGQNTEAFF
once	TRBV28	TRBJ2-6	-	TGTGCCAGCAGGGAGGCAGGGGGGCGTGGGGCCAACGTCCTGACTTTC	CASREAGGRGANVLTF
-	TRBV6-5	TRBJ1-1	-	TGTGCCAGCAGTCGGGGGGGGAGTACTGAAGCTTTCTTT	CASSRGGSTEAFF
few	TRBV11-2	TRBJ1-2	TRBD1	TGTGCCAGCAGCTTAGGGGGGAGAGGGGGCGCGAAAAGGAACTATGGCTACACCTTC	CASSLGGRGGAKRNYGYTF
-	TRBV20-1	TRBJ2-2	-	TGCAGTGCTAGTCCCAGGGTGGGTTTGGCCGGGGAGCTGTTTTTT	CSASPRVGLAGELFF
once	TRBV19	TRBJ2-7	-	TGTGCCAGTCGGGATGGGGGGAGCTCCTACGAGCAGTACTTC	CASRDGGSSYEQYF
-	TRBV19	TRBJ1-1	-	TGTGCCAGTAGTACCCCGGGAGGGGGGGCGACTGAAGCTTTCTTT	CASSTPGGGATEAFF
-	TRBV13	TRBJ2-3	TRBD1	TGTGCCAGCAGCCGACGGACAGGAGTAGCAGATACGCAGTATTTT	CASSRRTGVADTQYF
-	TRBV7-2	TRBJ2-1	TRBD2	TGTGCCAGCAGCTTAGTAGCGGGAGGGATCAATGAGCAGTTCTTC	CASSLVAGGINEQFF
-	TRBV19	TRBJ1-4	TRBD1	TGTGCCAGTAGTAACCCTCCGGGACAGAGTAATGAAAAACTGTTTTTT	CASSNPPGQSNEKLFF
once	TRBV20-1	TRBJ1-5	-	TGCAGTGCTAGTACAGGGACAAGGCCCCAGCATTTT	CSASTGTRPQHF
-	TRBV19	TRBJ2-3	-	TGTGCCAGTAGTATAGGTTCCAGGCCACGCACAGATACGCAGTATTTT	CASSIGSRPRTDTQYF
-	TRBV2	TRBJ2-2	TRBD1	TGTGCCAGCAGTTGGGACAGGGAGGGGAAGACCGGGGAGCTGTTTTTT	CASSWDREGKTGELFF
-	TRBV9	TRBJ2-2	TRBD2	TGTGCCAGCAGCGTAGCTTCCAGCGGGAGCAACACCGGGGAGCTGTTTTTT	CASSVASSGSNTGELFF
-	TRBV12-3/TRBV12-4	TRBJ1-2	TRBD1	TGTGCCAGCAGTTTGGGACAGTTCTATGGCTACACCTTC	CASSLGQFYGYTF
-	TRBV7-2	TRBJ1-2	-	TGTGCCAGCAGCTTAGTCAACTCTAACTATGGCTACACCTTC	CASSLVNSNYGYTF
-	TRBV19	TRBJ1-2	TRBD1	TGTGCCAGTAGTCGACAGGGGGAGGGAAGCTACACCTTC	CASSRQGEGSYTF
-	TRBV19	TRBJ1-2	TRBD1	TGTGCCAGTAGTATTCGGGACAGCAACTATGGCTACACCTTC	CASSIRDSNYGYTF
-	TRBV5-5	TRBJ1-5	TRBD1	TGTGCCAGCAGCCGAACCTTTGACAGGGGGGCTCAGCCCCAGCATTTT	CASSRTFDRGAQPQHF
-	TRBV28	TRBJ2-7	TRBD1	TGTGCCAGCTCCAGCACCCGGGACAGGGTTTCCTACGAGCAGTACTTC	CASSSTRDRVSYEQYF
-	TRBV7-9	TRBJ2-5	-	TGTGCCAGCAGCTTAGGCCGGGCGGGAGAGACCCAGTACTTC	CASSLGRAGETQYF
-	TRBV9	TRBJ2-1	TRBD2	TGTGCCAGCAGCGGGGGACTAGCGGGTTCCAATGAGCAGTTCTTC	CASSGGLAGSNEQFF
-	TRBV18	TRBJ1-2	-	TGTGCCAGCTCACCAAGCTCCTATGGCTACACCTTC	CASSPSSYGYTF
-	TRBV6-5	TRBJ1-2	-	TGTGCCAGCAGTTACTCAAACCGGGGGGGAATAGATGGCTACACCTTC	CASSYSNRGGIDGYTF
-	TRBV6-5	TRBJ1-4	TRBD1	TGTGCCAGCAAAGGGACAGTTAGTAATGAAAAACTGTTTTTT	CASKGTVSNEKLFF
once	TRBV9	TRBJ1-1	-	TGTGCCAGCAGCCCCGAGGGAGCACAGAACACTGAAGCTTTCTTT	CASSPEGAQNTEAFF
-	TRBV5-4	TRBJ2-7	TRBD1	TGTGCCAGCAGCTTTCCAGGCTCAGGGGGTGAGCAGTACTTC	CASSFPGSGGEQYF
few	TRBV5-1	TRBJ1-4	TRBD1	TGCGCCAGCAGCCTGATGGGACAGGGTTGGGAAAAACTGTTTTTT	CASSLMGQGWEKLFF
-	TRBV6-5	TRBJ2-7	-	TGTGCCAGCAGGAAGGGAGCGGCCGCCTCCTACGAGCAGTACTTC	CASRKGAAASYEQYF
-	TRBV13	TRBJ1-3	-	TGTGCCAGCAGCTTAGGACAGACTAATGGAAACACCATATATTTT	CASSLGQTNGNTIYF
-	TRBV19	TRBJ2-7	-	TGTGCCAGTAGGCAGGGCTACGAGCAGTACTTC	CASRQGYEQYF
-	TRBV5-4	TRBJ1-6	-	TGTGCCAGCAGCTTTGCCCAGGGGAGTAATTCACCCCTCCACTTT	CASSFAQGSNSPLHF
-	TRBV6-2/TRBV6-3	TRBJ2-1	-	TGTGCCAGCAGCTCCAGGGGTCCCGGCTCCTACAATGAGCAGTTCTTC	CASSSRGPGSYNEQFF
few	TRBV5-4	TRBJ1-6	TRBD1	TGTGCCAGCAGCTTGCAGGGGGTGGGTTCACCCCTCCACTTT	CASSLQGVGSPLHF
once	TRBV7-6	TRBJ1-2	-	TGTGCCAGCAGCTTTGCGACAGATTACACCTTC	CASSFATDYTF
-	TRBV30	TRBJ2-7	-	TGTGCCTGGAGTGTATCCGGGTACGAGCAGTACTTC	CAWSVSGYEQYF